The present T cell receptor (beta chain) was sequenced within a study of breast tumors, draining lymph nodes, adjacent tissues (dated by TCRdb to 2015 to 2016). With regard to the full study: In breast cancer patients, the study compared the TCR beta repertoires of tumor, adjacent nontumor tissue and axillary lymph nodes. The study was designed to assess the relationships and possible T-cell exchange between tumor, surrounding tissue and draining lymph node repertoires in human breast cancer. Overall study outcomes, separate from this receptor: Tumor and nontumor tissue repertoires were found to be significantly more similar in luminal-like than in basal-like breast cancer. Tumor T-cell repertoires showed less diversity than lymph node repertoires and more diversity than nontumor tissue repertoires, and tumor T-cell repertoires showed preferential V and J gene usage. The data were considered consistent with most tumor T cells being derived from the lymph node and subsequently expanding within tumor tissue. The study presented the conclusion that tumor T cells originate in lymph nodes as consistent with a hypothesis, not as something directly demonstrated.

The lymph node samples were taken from the axillary draining lymph nodes of breast cancer patients. Note on this clonotype: Which antigen it targets is not known. Without the conserved terminal phenylalanine or tryptophan, this CDR3 likely stems from a read error.

Sequenced on an Illumina HiSeq 2000. Multiplex PCR amplification was used to build the TCR beta chain libraries. High-throughput sequencing was used to analyze the amplified TCR beta chain products. TCRdb reanalyzed the raw reads on its own, using fastp at Q25 for trimming and MiXCR for clone calling, and kept in-frame beta chains. Under each unique CDR3 protein, matching rows form one entry showing the most common genes and DNA. The sample has 200,000 to 250,000 distinct CDR3 sequences on record, about 32% of them singletons. The leading ten clones occupy roughly 1.3% of the sample. The TCR comes from a female donor with breast cancer. Some clones in this sample may be carry-over from other donors' samples. The material sequenced was axillary lymph node tissue.

The CDR3 region has the sequence CASSGRASGRGHEQFS. The DNA is as follows: TGTGCCAGTAGTGGGAGGGCTAGCGGGAGAGGCCATGAGCAGTTCTCC. The chain joins TRBV19 to TRBJ2-1; 10 middle bases align to TRBD2. The CDR3 is 16 amino acids long, termini counted. The kept DNA is CDR3 alone, 48 bases in frame from the first base. From V the trimming removes 5 bases and from J it removes 8 bases, while the gene matches leave 12 bases of the junction unaccounted for. Per the germline V gene (reference sequence), LNHDA is the CDR1 and SQIVND is the CDR2.